This TCR beta chain was recovered during a study of read filtering for tumor transcriptome and immune sequencing. This library used roughly 400 ng RNA and molecular barcoded adaptors spanning alpha/delta and beta/gamma chains. MiXCR, applied by TCRdb to the reads, yields one record per CDR3 protein. The sample holds approximately 41,000 distinct CDR3 sequences, around 15% seen once. Germline CDR1 and CDR2: SGHRS and YFSETQ. The CDR3 is 15 residues long. Trimming took off 0 bases at V and 4 bases at J, with 12 bases between the two ends. This clonotype was seen repeatedly, ten times or more. The source is a donor aged 40 or over with multiple myeloma. The rearrangement joins TRBV5-1 to TRBJ2-3; D is unclear. Sequencing was carried out using a population of CD138-negative cells sorted from bone marrow. The CDR3 DNA sequence: TGCGCCAGCAGCTTGGACATTACCGAGGCAGATACGCAGTATTTT. Amino acids: CASSLDITEADTQYF.